A selection of T cell receptor beta chains follows, all from one sample in a study of blood T cell repertoires in COVID-19. Assay used: immunoSEQ multiplex PCR; TCRdb lists only in-frame clones, some missing. The sample lists roughly 30,000 clones, over 70% occurring once. The sample consisted of peripheral blood. The receptor set was obtained from a woman in her sixties with acute or convalescent COVID-19. The CDR3 runs from the conserved cysteine through the conserved F or W. Rows give clone size only sometimes, using once, few, many, or a class for an expanded clone.

j_call clone_size cdr3_length v_call cdr3_aa
TRBJ1-4 . 15 TRBV5-6 CASSYSTGVGEKLFF
TRBJ2-5 . 15 TRBV2 CASSERSGGGKTQYF
TRBJ1-5 . 13 TRBV6-5 CASQRDKGQPQHF
TRBJ1-2 medium-sized 19 TRBV5-4 CASIRQTGGGWANNYGYTF
TRBJ1-1 few 15 TRBV4-1 CASSQGQSMNTEAFF
TRBJ2-1 . 11 TRBV20-1 CSPLKRDSQFF
TRBJ1-1 . 11 TRBV12-3/TRBV12-4 CASRNRAEAFF
TRBJ2-3 . 15 TRBV5-1 CASSLIWGATDTQYF
TRBJ2-7 . 12 TRBV6-5 CASSQLVREQYF
TRBJ2-3 . 12 TRBV11-1 CASSRSADTQYF
TRBJ2-2 few 15 TRBV7-9 CASSLGTASTGELFF
TRBJ2-1 once 13 TRBV29-1 CSVDEITYNEQFF
TRBJ2-3 few 16 TRBV5-4 CASSLEPTSGGEAQYF
TRBJ2-1 . 16 TRBV19 CASSINWGQGADEQFF
TRBJ1-1 . 16 TRBV5-1 CASDPGQGRGGTEAFF
TRBJ1-2 few 13 TRBV28 CASSLFGARGYTF
TRBJ1-1 medium-sized 15 TRBV19 CATSERPPGNTEAFF
TRBJ2-5 once 12 TRBV28 CASSFARETQYF
TRBJ1-2 once 14 TRBV6-5 CASAGGQGKRGYTF
TRBJ2-1 few 15 TRBV7-9 CASSSGGGSYNEQFF
TRBJ2-2 . 16 TRBV4-1 CASSTRGMTGTGELFF
TRBJ2-7 once 15 TRBV5-1 CASSLVPGEGREQYF